This passage covers 15 T cell receptor beta chains from one sample sequenced in a study of blood T cells in healthy people across ages. With a J-beta primer mix and a sample-barcoded 5' primer, a second PCR ran about 7 to 12 cycles. MiXCR was run by TCRdb on the 5' RACE reads, yielding one entry per CDR3 protein. The data hold around 1.5 million distinct CDR3 sequences, with about 35% observed a single time. The source material was blood. These TCRs come from a woman in her thirties in good health.

This clonotype showed up just a few times. This chain uses TRBV5-1 with TRBJ2-1; 8 bases match TRBD1. This CDR3 spans 14 amino acids. The trim removed 3 bases at V and 6 bases at J, leaving 5 bases unmatched. CDR1 and CDR2 from the germline V gene are SGHRS and YFSETQ. The CDR3 sequence is CASSSRTGPNEQFF. CDR3 bases: TGCGCCAGCAGCTCTAGGACAGGGCCCAATGAGCAGTTCTTC. Filled out from reference TRBV5-1 and TRBJ2-1, the complete variable domain reads KAGVTQTPRYLIKTRGQQVTLSCSPISGHRSVSWYQQTPGQGLQFLFEYFSETQRNKGNFPGRFSGRQFSNSRSEMNVSTLELGDSALYLCASSSRTGPNEQFFGPGTRLTVL.

On this clonotype itself: The junction shows a germline mismatch at one end, possibly a read error. The chain couples TRBV12-3 or TRBV12-4 to TRBJ2-5; D uncertain. The CDR3 has 13 residues. CDR3 DNA sequence: TGTGCCCGCAGTTTAGAGCTTCAAGAGACCCAGTACTTC. Translation: CARSLELQETQYF.

The J gene is TRBJ1-2, the V gene TRBV18; the D is unclear. This CDR3 comprises 14 residues. Germline V gene sequence: CDR1 KGHSH, CDR2 LQKENI. V was trimmed by 4 bases and J by 2 bases, leaving 11 bases between them. The CDR3 spells CASSQTTKNYGYTF. The CDR3 DNA follows: TGTGCCAGCTCACAAACTACGAAAAACTATGGCTACACCTTC.

This chain connects TRBV11-2 to TRBJ1-2; D possibly corresponds to TRBD1 (6 bases). V lost 6 bases to trimming and J lost 8 bases, with 19 bases between them. The germline gives CDR1 SGHAT, CDR2 FQNNGV. The CDR3 covers 14 residues. CDR3 in DNA: TGTGCCAGCAGGATAGGGGGAGGAAGGGACGGCTACACCTTC. Protein product: CASRIGGGRDGYTF.

There are many counts of this clonotype. This chain joins TRBV13 and TRBJ2-7; TRBD1 agrees at 7 bases. The CDR3 runs 16 residues. Germline trimming cut 4 bases from V and 2 bases from J; bases unmatched to any gene: 11. Germline CDR1 and CDR2: PRHDT and FYEKMQ (reference sequence). The CDR3 coding sequence is TGTGCCAGCAGCTCGTCAGGACAGGCGATCGCCTACGAGCAGTACTTC. This encodes CASSSSGQAIAYEQYF. The complete variable domain, with remaining parts taken from reference TRBV13 and TRBJ2-7, reads AAGVIQSPRHLIKEKRETATLKCYPIPRHDTVYWYQQGPGQDPQFLISFYEKMQSDKGSIPDRFSAQQFSDYHSELNMSSLELGDSALYFCASSSSGQAIAYEQYFGPGTRLTVT.

The V and J genes are TRBV28 and TRBJ2-1; 10 bases map to TRBD1. With 4 bases clipped from V and 13 bases from J, the junction kept 16 bases outside the gene matches. The CDR3 has 16 amino acids. Looked up from germline, CDR1 is MDHEN and CDR2 is SYDVKM. DNA for the CDR3: TGTGCCAGCAGTTCCGGCTGGACAGGGGGAGAGGAGACCCAGTTCTTC. The encoded protein is CASSSGWTGGEETQFF. The full variable domain, completed using reference TRBV28 and TRBJ2-1, is DVKVTQSSRYLVKRTGEKVFLECVQDMDHENMFWYRQDPGLGLRLIYFSYDVKMKEKGDIPEGYSVSREKKERFSLILESASTNQTSMYLCASSSGWTGGEETQFFGPGTRLTVL.

This clonotype was recorded a few times. A read error is possible here, since a much larger clone lies one base away. CDR3 nucleotide sequence: TGTGCCAGCAGCTTGGAGGGACTAGCGGGGGGGCAAGAGGCCCAGTACTTC. This gives the protein CASSLEGLAGGQEAQYF. V and J are TRBV5-5 and TRBJ2-7; TRBD2 matches at 16 bases. The V and J ends lost 0 bases and 10 bases, in that order; junction bases with no gene match: 10. Looked up from germline, CDR1 is SGHKS and CDR2 is YYEKEE (reference sequence). The length of the CDR3 is 17 residues.

This clonotype was seen only a few times. V and J are TRBV27 and TRBJ1-5; TRBD1 matches 7 bases. CDR1 MNHEY and CDR2 SMNVEV come from the germline V gene (reference sequence). V lost 5 bases, J lost 3 bases, and 7 bases stayed unmatched. There are 15 residues in the CDR3. The CDR3 DNA follows: TGTGCCAGCAGTACGACCGGGACAGCCAATCAGCCCCAGCATTTT. This translates into CASSTTGTANQPQHF.

This clonotype was found a few times. The chain is built from TRBV7-9 and TRBJ1-2; perhaps TRBD1 as D (6 bases). CDR3 length: 15 amino acids. V gave up 1 base and J gave up 2 bases, with 11 bases separating them. The germline V gene has CDR1 SEHNR and CDR2 FQNEAQ (reference sequence). The CDR3 sequence: CASSLEYRDNYGYTF. The CDR3 coding sequence is TGTGCCAGCAGCTTAGAATACAGGGACAACTATGGCTACACCTTC.

The chain couples TRBV9 to TRBJ1-2; tentatively, D is TRBD1 (5 bases). The CDR3 is made up of 12 amino acids. Germline CDR1 and CDR2: SGDLS and YYNGEE. Trimming took 4 bases from V and 12 from J, leaving 16 bases between them. The DNA for the CDR3 is TGTGCCAGCAGCCAAGACGGGGGGGAAAACACCTTC. Its translation: CASSQDGGENTF. The variable domain in full, with the rest retrieved from reference TRBV9 and TRBJ1-2, is DSGVTQTPKHLITATGQRVTLRCSPRSGDLSVYWYQQSLDQGLQFLIQYYNGEERAKGNILERFSAQQFPDLHSELNLSSLELGDSALYFCASSQDGGENTFGSGTRLTVV.

This clonotype was seen only a few times. This chain uses TRBV10-3 with TRBJ1-1; D is possibly TRBD1 (6 bases). The CDR3 contains 15 residues. Trimming shortened V by 2 bases and J by 0 bases, and 10 bases separated the two germline ends. CDR1 is ENHRY, CDR2 SYGVKD, per germline. The CDR3 DNA follows: TGTGCCATCAGTGAGAGACAGGTTCTGAACACTGAAGCTTTCTTT. It specifies CAISERQVLNTEAFF.

This clonotype was detected only a few times. The chain combines TRBV27 with TRBJ2-1; D may correspond to TRBD1 or TRBD2 (5 bases each). V lost 8 bases and J lost 7, with 15 bases in between. This CDR3 has 13 residues. Germline values: CDR1 MNHEY, CDR2 SMNVEV (reference sequence). The DNA of the CDR3 is TGTGCCAGCGGACTTGGGGGTAGGAATGAGCAGTTCTTC. This encodes CASGLGGRNEQFF.

This chain uses TRBV6-6 with TRBJ2-7; D may be TRBD2 (6 bases). There are 15 residues in the CDR3. Trimming removed 5 bases at V and 0 bases at J, with 14 bases between. In germline, CDR1 is MNHNY, CDR2 SVGAGI (reference sequence). CDR3 in DNA: TGTGCCAGCAGTCCCGCCCGGGGGTTCTCCTACGAGCAGTACTTC. Its translation is CASSPARGFSYEQYF.

V and J are TRBV20-1 and TRBJ1-4; 7 bases map to TRBD1. The germline V gene has CDR1 DFQATT and CDR2 SNEGSKA (reference sequence). V was clipped by 6 bases and J by 7 bases; unmatched bases: 11. The CDR3 is 14 amino acids. CDR3: CSAPKRQGGEKLFF. CDR3 DNA: TGCAGTGCGCCGAAGAGACAGGGAGGTGAAAAACTGTTTTTT.

The chain uses TRBV4-1 and TRBJ1-5; D unresolved. Trimming pared 4 bases from V and 4 bases from J, leaving 20 bases between. The CDR3 spans 17 residues. Germline-derived CDR1 and CDR2 are MGHRA and YSYEKL. The CDR3 reads CASSRLGRRQENQPQHF. The CDR3 coding sequence is TGCGCCAGCAGCCGCCTAGGTCGAAGGCAGGAGAATCAGCCCCAGCATTTT.